These 26 T cell receptor beta chains were sequenced from one sample in a study of beta chain features in type 1 diabetes. No cognate antigen is known for these TCRs. Study-wide points: Among all four CD4+ subsets, Type 1 diabetes patients had TCRB CDR3s that were moderately but significantly shorter.

Expressed TCRB transcripts were sequenced because the entire RNA isolate underwent reverse transcription. This table comes from immunoSEQ multiplex PCR, and its TCRdb copy is limited to in-frame clones, with some not included. Among 500,000 to 850,000 clones listed, 11% to 15% were seen once. Specimen: naive CD4+ T cells from blood. These receptor sequences come from a man aged 18 to 35 with type 1 diabetes.

This CDR3 reads CASRQQGAGGELFF. The CDR3 nucleotides read TGTGCCAGCCGCCAACAGGGGGCAGGCGGGGAGCTGTTTTTT. This chain links TRBV6-5 with TRBJ2-2; 9 bases match TRBD1. With V trimmed by 8 bases and J by 7 bases, 8 bases remained unmatched. This CDR3 comprises 14 residues. Per the germline V gene, CDR1 is MNHEY and CDR2 is SVGAGI.

In this sample, this clone turned up a few times. The CDR3 protein is CASRRQGTTEAFF. The CDR3 region has the DNA TGTGCCAGCAGGCGTCAGGGGACCACTGAAGCTTTCTTT. V gene TRBV28 combines with J gene TRBJ1-1; TRBD1 might be the D (6 bases). Looked up from germline, CDR1 is MDHEN and CDR2 is SYDVKM. This CDR3 contains 13 residues. V was shortened by 6 bases and J by 4 bases, with 12 bases between the two germline ends.

V gene TRBV2 combines with J gene TRBJ2-6; D remains ambiguous. The germline CDR1 and CDR2 sequences are SNHLY and FYNNEI. CDR3 size: 15 residues. The V end was cut by 6 bases, the J end by 0 bases, with 9 bases between. The CDR3 region is CASRKTGSGANVLTF. The CDR3 nucleotides are TGTGCCAGCAGGAAGACGGGCTCTGGGGCCAACGTCCTGACTTTC.

Notes on this clone: Other DNA variants within this sample encode the same CDR3. This chain connects TRBV28 to TRBJ2-7; no clear D. V was shortened by 3 bases and J by 4 bases, with 7 bases between the two germline ends. The CDR3 extends over 12 amino acids. The germline CDR1 and CDR2 sequences are MDHEN and SYDVKM. The CDR3 here is CASSFSGYEQYF. DNA of the CDR3: TGTGCCAGCAGTTTCTCTGGATACGAGCAGTACTTC.

The chain recombines TRBV30 with TRBJ2-2; no clear D gene. Trimming removed 5 bases from V and 0 bases from J, with 7 bases in between. The CDR3 has 13 amino acids. CDR1 is GTSNPN, CDR2 SVGIG, per germline (reference sequence). The CDR3 DNA follows: TGTGCCTGGTTCACATCGAACACCGGGGAGCTGTTTTTT. Encoded protein: CAWFTSNTGELFF.

This sequence joins TRBV7-9 and TRBJ1-3; D is perhaps TRBD1 (5 bases). Germline V gives CDR1 SEHNR, CDR2 FQNEAQ (reference sequence). CDR3 length equals 18 residues. Deletions cut 2 bases from V and 0 bases from J, with 17 bases between. The CDR3 nucleotides read TGTGCCAGCAGCTTATTTGGGATCAGGGCCCACTCTGGAAACACCATATATTTT. It is translated as CASSLFGIRAHSGNTIYF.

This clone turned up a few times. J is TRBJ1-2 and V is TRBV28; D gene uncertain. V was clipped by 3 bases and J by 2 bases, with 4 bases between them. The CDR3 is 12 residues long. The germline V gene encodes CDR1 MDHEN and CDR2 SYDVKM. In DNA, the CDR3 is TGTGCCAGCAGTTTTTGGAACTATGGCTACACCTTC. As protein: CASSFWNYGYTF.

This clone was detected a few times. The chain recombines TRBV2 with TRBJ2-1, with D perhaps TRBD1 (5 bases). The CDR3 covers 13 residues. CDR1 and CDR2 (germline): SNHLY, FYNNEI. The V and J ends lost 4 bases and 4 bases respectively, with 8 bases between them. CDR3 sequence reads: CASSAQGYNEQFF. CDR3 DNA sequence: TGTGCCAGCAGTGCCCAGGGTTACAATGAGCAGTTCTTC.

There are a few counts of this clone. This chain connects TRBV6-1 to TRBJ2-3; 8 bases match TRBD2. This CDR3 region has 18 residues. The V segment lost 0 bases and the J segment 4 bases; nucleotides outside the gene matches: 12. Germline values: CDR1 MNHNS, CDR2 SASEGT. The CDR3 loop is CASSEAFSGAGVADTQYF. Written as DNA, the CDR3 is TGTGCCAGCAGTGAAGCATTTTCGGGAGCGGGAGTCGCAGATACGCAGTATTTT.

This clone has just a few counts. The same CDR3 arises from other DNA sequences in this sample as well. V is TRBV4-3 and J is TRBJ2-3, with D unclear. The V and J ends lost 0 bases and 0 bases respectively, with 4 bases between them. CDR3 length: 14 amino acids. Germline V gene sequence: CDR1 LGHNA, CDR2 YSLEER. The CDR3 bases are TGCGCCAGCAGCCAAGATCCGAGCACAGATACGCAGTATTTT. It encodes CASSQDPSTDTQYF.

The chain employs TRBV28 and TRBJ1-1; perhaps TRBD1 as D (5 bases). From germline, CDR1 is MDHEN and CDR2 SYDVKM. Trimming removed 10 bases at V and 4 bases at J, with 13 bases between. The CDR3 spans 12 residues. The CDR3 DNA sequence: TGTGCCATATCCTTGAGGGGCACTGAAGCTTTCTTT. Protein: CAISLRGTEAFF.

This rearrangement joins TRBV2 to TRBJ2-5; D is unresolved. CDR3 length: 11 residues. V was cut by 7 bases and J by 5 bases, with 8 bases left in between. The germline V gene has CDR1 SNHLY and CDR2 FYNNEI. The CDR3 nucleotides are TGTGCCAGCAATGTGGTGGAGACCCAGTACTTC. It codes for CASNVVETQYF.

This clone was recorded a few times. The chain has TRBV4-2 and TRBJ2-5; 7 bases line up with TRBD2. The ends lost 1 base at V and 4 bases at J; junction bases unmatched: 6. Germline loops: CDR1 LGHNA, CDR2 YNFKEQ. This CDR3 contains 15 residues. CDR3: CASSQGGGTTETQYF. The CDR3, as DNA: TGTGCCAGCAGCCAAGGAGGAGGGACTACAGAGACCCAGTACTTC.

In this sample, this clone turned up a few times. This chain uses TRBV7-2 with TRBJ1-2, with D possibly matching TRBD1 (5 bases). CDR1 is SGHTA, CDR2 FQGNSA, per germline. Trimming took off 5 bases at V and 0 bases at J, with 25 bases between the two ends. This CDR3 contains 19 residues. The CDR3 sequence is CASSLDWRRRGLTNYGYTF. As DNA, the CDR3 is TGTGCCAGCAGCCTCGACTGGAGGCGCCGGGGACTGACTAACTATGGCTACACCTTC. Supplemented by reference TRBV7-2 and TRBJ1-2, the full variable domain reads GAGVSQSPSNKVTEKGKDVELRCDPISGHTALYWYRQSLGQGLEFLIYFQGNSAPDKSGLPSDRFSAERTGGSVSTLTIQRTQQEDSAVYLCASSLDWRRRGLTNYGYTFGSGTRLTVV.

This clone was found a few times. The chain combines TRBV2 with TRBJ2-7; D is unresolved. The ends were cut back, 1 base at V and 0 bases at J, with 10 bases in the middle. CDR1 is SNHLY, CDR2 FYNNEI, per germline. CDR3 length equals 15 residues. In DNA, the CDR3 is TGTGCCAGCAGTGAAGGACTCACCAGCTCCTACGAGCAGTACTTC. This sequence encodes CASSEGLTSSYEQYF.

This clone has more than one count but fewer than ten. V and J are TRBV10-3 and TRBJ2-5; tentatively, D is TRBD2 (5 bases). CDR3 length: 13 amino acids. Trimming took off 4 bases at V and 2 bases at J, with 8 bases between the two ends. Germline-derived CDR1 and CDR2 are ENHRY and SYGVKD. In nucleotides, the CDR3 is TGTGCCATCAGTGCAGCGGATCAAGAGACCCAGTACTTC. This gives the protein CAISAADQETQYF.

The chain links TRBV5-1 to TRBJ2-7; possible D gene TRBD2, 7 bases. Germline V gives CDR1 SGHRS, CDR2 YFSETQ. The V gene lost 6 bases and the J gene lost 3 bases, with 13 bases spanning the gap. The CDR3 totals 13 residues. CDR3 in DNA: TGCGCCAGCACCGCCGGGGGGCGCTACGAGCAGTACTTC. Translating gives CASTAGGRYEQYF.

This clone appeared a few times. The V gene is TRBV6-6, the J gene TRBJ1-3; D is undetermined. The V gene's germline CDR1 is MNHNY and CDR2 SVGAGI (reference sequence). The CDR3 covers 13 residues. V dropped 6 bases and J dropped 3 bases, with 9 bases sitting between them. CDR3 amino acids: CASSWSGGNTIYF. The CDR3, as DNA: TGTGCCAGCAGCTGGTCCGGTGGAAACACCATATATTTT.

This clone was seen a few times. Other DNA sequences within the sample encode an identical CDR3. This chain links TRBV7-6 with TRBJ2-1; D is uncertain. Germline values: CDR1 SGHVS, CDR2 FNYEAQ. V was pared by 2 bases and J by 3 bases, with 2 bases between. This CDR3 is 12 amino acids long. CDR3 nucleotides: TGTGCCAGCAGCTTAAGCTACAATGAGCAGTTCTTC. Its protein is CASSLSYNEQFF.

J is TRBJ2-7 and V is TRBV18; D not certain. Trimming cost V 5 bases and J 0 bases, with 8 bases left between them. This CDR3 contains 13 residues. CDR1 KGHSH and CDR2 LQKENI come from the germline V gene. The CDR3 is CASSIGSSYEQYF. As DNA, the CDR3 is TGTGCCAGCTCAATCGGCAGCTCCTACGAGCAGTACTTC.

This clone was seen a few times. V and J are TRBV27 and TRBJ2-7; 10 bases match TRBD1. With 5 bases clipped from V and 5 bases from J, the junction kept 9 bases outside the gene matches. Germline lookup yields CDR1 MNHEY and CDR2 SMNVEV (reference sequence). The CDR3 consists of 15 residues. As DNA, the CDR3 is TGTGCCAGCAGTCCGTACCGGGACAGGGGCCACGAGCAGTACTTC. It encodes CASSPYRDRGHEQYF.

This clone was counted only a few times. The chain couples TRBV10-3 to TRBJ2-7; possible D gene TRBD1, 6 bases. V lost 5 bases, J lost 2 bases, and 13 bases lay in between. In germline, CDR1 is ENHRY, CDR2 SYGVKD. This CDR3 is 14 amino acids long. CDR3 loop: CAISSRGPAYEQYF. CDR3 DNA sequence: TGTGCCATCAGTTCCAGGGGACCCGCCTACGAGCAGTACTTC.

This clone was counted between two and nine times. The chain joins TRBV7-2 to TRBJ2-2, with D perhaps TRBD2 (6 bases). Trimming removed 5 bases from V and 6 bases from J, with 10 bases in between. The CDR3 runs to 13 residues. Germline assignment: CDR1 SGHTA and CDR2 FQGNSA. CDR3 loop: CASSRRVSGELFF. The CDR3 DNA follows: TGTGCCAGCAGCCGGAGGGTATCCGGGGAGCTGTTTTTT. Looking up the rest from reference TRBV7-2 and TRBJ2-2 gives the full variable domain: GAGVSQSPSNKVTEKGKDVELRCDPISGHTALYWYRQSLGQGLEFLIYFQGNSAPDKSGLPSDRFSAERTGGSVSTLTIQRTQQEDSAVYLCASSRRVSGELFFGEGSRLTVL.

This clone turned up a few times. The rearrangement links TRBV4-2 to TRBJ2-1; weak D call: TRBD2 (5 bases). CDR1 and CDR2 from the germline V gene are LGHNA and YNFKEQ. V was cut by 6 bases and J by 0 bases, with 12 bases left in between. The CDR3 runs 15 residues. The CDR3 DNA reads as TGTGCCAGCAGAAGAGCCCGGGACTCCTACAATGAGCAGTTCTTC. This translates into CASRRARDSYNEQFF.

The V call is TRBV13, the J call TRBJ1-5; 7 bases map to TRBD1. Germline CDR1 is PRHDT and CDR2 is FYEKMQ (reference sequence). The CDR3 length is 14 residues. The junction had 10 bases not matched to a gene; V was cut back by 5 bases and J by 9 bases. As DNA, the CDR3 is TGTGCCAGCAGCCCCCGACAGGGCAGAGGGCCCCAGCATTTT. This translates into CASSPRQGRGPQHF.

The table lists this clone with a few counts. The chain employs TRBV5-1 and TRBJ1-2; unclear D gene. CDR3 length: 14 residues. Trimming removed 3 bases at V and 3 bases at J, with 12 bases between. Germline V gene lookup returns CDR1 SGHRS and CDR2 YFSETQ. CDR3 in amino acids: CASSYPRADYGYTF. CDR3 in DNA: TGCGCCAGCAGCTATCCTCGGGCAGACTATGGCTACACCTTC. Complete variable domain (other parts from reference TRBV5-1 and TRBJ1-2): KAGVTQTPRYLIKTRGQQVTLSCSPISGHRSVSWYQQTPGQGLQFLFEYFSETQRNKGNFPGRFSGRQFSNSRSEMNVSTLELGDSALYLCASSYPRADYGYTFGSGTRLTVV.